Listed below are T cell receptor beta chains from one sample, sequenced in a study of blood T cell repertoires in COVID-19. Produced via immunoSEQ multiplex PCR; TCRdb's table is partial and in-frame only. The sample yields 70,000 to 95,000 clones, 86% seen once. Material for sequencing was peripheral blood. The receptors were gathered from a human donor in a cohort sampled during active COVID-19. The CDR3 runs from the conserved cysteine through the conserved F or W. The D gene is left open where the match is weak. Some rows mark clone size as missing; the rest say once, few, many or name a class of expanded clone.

CASARETGELFF,TGTGCTAGTGCCAGGGAAACCGGGGAGCTGTTTTTT,.,12,TRBV12-5,TRBJ2-2,.
CASSKDRDTEAFF,TGTGCCAGCAGTAAGGACAGGGACACTGAAGCTTTCTTT,TRBD1,13,TRBV7-8,TRBJ1-1,.
CASSPGDGDTDTQYF,TGCGCCAGCAGCCCGGGGGATGGGGACACAGATACGCAGTATTTT,.,15,TRBV4-3,TRBJ2-3,.
CASSPSGGAYNEQFF,TGCGCCAGCAGCCCGAGCGGGGGTGCCTACAATGAGCAGTTCTTC,TRBD2,15,TRBV5-1,TRBJ2-1,.
CSVTPGSYEQYF,TGCAGCGTTACGCCAGGCTCCTACGAGCAGTACTTC,.,12,TRBV29-1,TRBJ2-7,.
CASSQVQGYNSPLHF,TGCGCCAGCAGCCAAGTACAGGGTTACAATTCACCCCTCCACTTT,.,15,TRBV4-3,TRBJ1-6,medium-sized
CASSPSGGAELFTDTQYF,TGTGCCAGCTCGCCTAGCGGGGGGGCCGAATTGTTCACAGATACGCAGTATTTT,TRBD2,18,TRBV18,TRBJ2-3,.
CASGLTGGGRHTEAFF,TGTGCTAGTGGTTTGACGGGGGGCGGCCGCCACACTGAAGCTTTCTTT,.,16,TRBV12-5,TRBJ1-1,.
CASSSDRDTEAFF,TGTGCCAGCAGTTCGGACAGGGACACTGAAGCTTTCTTT,TRBD1,13,TRBV6-5,TRBJ1-1,.
CASSLIGDYGYTF,TGTGCCAGCAGCTTGATAGGGGACTATGGCTACACCTTC,.,13,TRBV7-9,TRBJ1-2,.
CSASLGTAYGYTF,TGCAGTGCTAGTTTGGGGACAGCCTATGGCTACACCTTC,TRBD1,13,TRBV20-1,TRBJ1-2,.
CASSRTGGITNEKLFF,TGTGCCAGCAGTCGGACAGGGGGAATCACTAATGAAAAACTGTTTTTT,TRBD1,16,TRBV7-2,TRBJ1-4,.
CASSLDGLAGRNEQFF,TGTGCCAGCAGCTTGGATGGACTAGCGGGGAGGAATGAGCAGTTCTTC,TRBD2,16,TRBV5-6,TRBJ2-1,.
CASRSHGSSYEQYF,TGTGCCAGCAGAAGCCACGGGAGCTCCTACGAGCAGTACTTC,.,14,TRBV28,TRBJ2-7,.
CASSYQGFPEAFF,TGTGCCAGCAGCTACCAGGGGTTTCCTGAAGCTTTCTTT,.,13,TRBV7-9,TRBJ1-1,.
CASSLLAGVVYNEQFF,TGTGCCAGCAGTTTGCTAGCGGGAGTGGTATACAATGAGCAGTTCTTC,TRBD2,16,TRBV27,TRBJ2-1,.
CAGQDRVLYGYTF,TGTGCCGGGCAGGACAGGGTCCTCTATGGCTACACCTTC,TRBD1,13,TRBV2,TRBJ1-2,.
CASSQGRQTTEAFF,TGTGCCAGCAGCCAAGGGAGACAGACCACTGAAGCTTTCTTT,.,14,TRBV3-1/TRBV3-2,TRBJ1-1,.